The next 27 T cell receptor beta chains were all read from a single sample in a study of blood T cell repertoires in COVID-19. Sequencing used immunoSEQ multiplex PCR; TCRdb keeps in-frame clones, though not all of them. The repertoire holds 150,000 to 200,000 clones, with 90% as singletons. Sequenced material: peripheral blood. These TCRs come from a man in his sixties with active or convalescent COVID-19.

This clone turned up a few times. The V and J genes are TRBV6-6 and TRBJ1-5; D might be TRBD1 (5 bases). CDR3 length: 12 amino acids. V was shortened by 8 bases and J by 6 bases, with 11 bases between the two germline ends. Per germline, CDR1 MNHNY and CDR2 SVGAGI (reference sequence). CDR3 coding DNA: TGTGCCAGCTGCGGGGGAGGTCAGCCCCAGCATTTT. This codes for CASCGGGQPQHF.

This sequence joins TRBV19 and TRBJ1-5, with 7 bases fitting TRBD1. CDR1 LNHDA and CDR2 SQIVND come from the germline V gene (reference sequence). V was pared by 8 bases and J by 7 bases, with 8 bases of the junction left unmatched. The CDR3 has 13 residues. The CDR3 sequence: CASATEQGQPQHF. CDR3 DNA: TGTGCCAGTGCCACCGAACAGGGGCAGCCCCAGCATTTT. Full variable domain (missing parts from reference TRBV19 and TRBJ1-5): DGGITQSPKYLFRKEGQNVTLSCEQNLNHDAMYWYRQDPGQGLRLIYYSQIVNDFQKGDIAEGYSVSREKKESFPLTVTSAQKNPTAFYLCASATEQGQPQHFGDGTRLSIL.

This clone came up a few times. The chain carries TRBV6-6 and TRBJ1-1; D uncertain. V lost 5 bases to trimming and J lost 4 bases, with 11 bases between them. This CDR3 has 13 residues. Per the germline V gene, CDR1 is MNHNY and CDR2 is SVGAGI (reference sequence). DNA of the CDR3: TGTGCCAGCAGTCCCCGAGGGCCCACTGAAGCTTTCTTT. This gives the protein CASSPRGPTEAFF.

The V and J genes are TRBV7-9 and TRBJ1-4; possibly TRBD1 for D (6 bases). V lost 5 bases and J lost 4, with 11 bases in between. This CDR3 is 14 amino acids long. Germline V gene sequence: CDR1 SEHNR, CDR2 FQNEAQ (reference sequence). DNA for the CDR3: TGTGCCAGCAGCCGACAGGAATTTAATGAAAAACTGTTTTTT. Its protein is CASSRQEFNEKLFF. Full variable domain (missing parts from reference TRBV7-9 and TRBJ1-4): DTGVSQNPRHKITKRGQNVTFRCDPISEHNRLYWYRQTLGQGPEFLTYFQNEAQLEKSRLLSDRFSAERPKGSFSTLEIQRTEQGDSAMYLCASSRQEFNEKLFFGSGTQLSVL.

The chain couples TRBV11-2 to TRBJ1-4, with D possibly matching TRBD1 (5 bases). CDR1 is SGHAT, CDR2 FQNNGV, per germline. Deletions cut 5 bases from V and 5 bases from J, with 15 bases between. This CDR3 spans 15 amino acids. The CDR3 region is CASSPLRGTNEKLFF. As DNA, the CDR3 is TGTGCCAGCAGCCCTCTTCGGGGGACGAATGAAAAACTGTTTTTT. Full variable domain (outside the CDR3, taken from reference TRBV11-2 and TRBJ1-4): EAGVAQSPRYKIIEKRQSVAFWCNPISGHATLYWYQQILGQGPKLLIQFQNNGVVDDSQLPKDRFSAERLKGVDSTLKIQPAKLEDSAVYLCASSPLRGTNEKLFFGSGTQLSVL.

In regard to this clone: Other DNA sequences in the sample encode the same CDR3. V is TRBV7-9 and J is TRBJ1-1; 7 nucleotides match TRBD1. The V and J ends lost 3 bases and 0 bases, in that order; junction bases with no gene match: 4. The CDR3 runs 15 residues. Per the germline V gene, CDR1 is SEHNR and CDR2 is FQNEAQ (reference sequence). Written as DNA, the CDR3 is TGTGCCAGCAGCTTGCGGACAGGCTTGAACACTGAAGCTTTCTTT. Translation gives CASSLRTGLNTEAFF.

Written as DNA, the CDR3 is TGTGCCAGCAGCCGACAGGTCGCAGATACGCAGTATTTT. It is translated as CASSRQVADTQYF. The chain links TRBV11-2 to TRBJ2-3; D might be TRBD1 (6 bases). V lost 5 bases and J lost 4, with 10 bases in between. The CDR3 totals 13 residues. The germline V gene has CDR1 SGHAT and CDR2 FQNNGV.

The chain employs TRBV5-4 and TRBJ2-7; TRBD1 aligns across 8 bases. The germline V gene has CDR1 SGHNT and CDR2 YYREEE (reference sequence). This CDR3 contains 15 residues. Trimming cost V 4 bases and J 5 bases; bases outside gene matches: 11. CDR3 protein: CASSAGQGRLDEQYF. As DNA, the CDR3 is TGTGCCAGCAGCGCCGGACAGGGAAGACTAGACGAGCAGTACTTC.

This CDR3 is CSVPQGFDTGELFF. As DNA, the CDR3 is TGCAGCGTTCCGCAGGGATTCGACACCGGGGAGCTGTTTTTT. J is TRBJ2-2 and V is TRBV29-1; tentatively, D is TRBD1 (5 bases). The V gene lost 5 bases and the J gene lost 3 bases, with 13 bases spanning the gap. Germline loops: CDR1 SQVTM, CDR2 ANQGSEA. The CDR3 covers 14 residues.

The rearrangement uses TRBV7-8 and TRBJ1-6; D may be TRBD1 (6 bases). The CDR3 is made up of 19 amino acids. The germline V and J ends were trimmed by 6 bases and 0 bases, with 21 bases remaining between them. CDR1 and CDR2 from the germline V gene are SGHVS and FQNEAQ. As DNA, the CDR3 is TGTGCCAGCAGTCAAACAGAACAGGGTCGGAGCTCCTATAATTCACCCCTCCACTTT. Residues: CASSQTEQGRSSYNSPLHF.

V is TRBV19 and J is TRBJ1-4, with D possibly TRBD1 on 6 matching bases. The CDR3 extends over 15 amino acids. CDR1 is LNHDA and CDR2 is SQIVND in the germline V gene (reference sequence). Trimming left V 4 bases short and J 7 bases short, with 16 bases between. Here the CDR3 DNA reads TGTGCCAGTAGTAGTGGACAGATTTGGAGTGAAAAACTGTTTTTT. Residues: CASSSGQIWSEKLFF. The full variable domain, rest sourced from reference TRBV19 and TRBJ1-4, is DGGITQSPKYLFRKEGQNVTLSCEQNLNHDAMYWYRQDPGQGLRLIYYSQIVNDFQKGDIAEGYSVSREKKESFPLTVTSAQKNPTAFYLCASSSGQIWSEKLFFGSGTQLSVL.

This rearrangement joins TRBV24-1 to TRBJ2-7; TRBD2 agrees at 12 bases. This CDR3 region has 14 residues. Looked up from germline, CDR1 is KGHDR and CDR2 is SFDVKD. Unmatched junction bases numbered 3, after V lost 3 bases and J lost 7 bases. CDR3 sequence reads: CATSDGLAGCEQYF. The CDR3 bases are TGTGCCACCAGTGATGGACTAGCGGGATGTGAGCAGTACTTC.

Regarding this clone: The sample contains more than one DNA sequence encoding this CDR3. V gene TRBV5-4 combines with J gene TRBJ2-3; possibly TRBD2 for D (5 bases). CDR3 length equals 14 residues. Germline lookup yields CDR1 SGHNT and CDR2 YYREEE (reference sequence). V dropped 0 bases and J dropped 0 bases, with 5 bases sitting between them. CDR3 amino acids: CASSLAGSTDTQYF. CDR3 DNA: TGTGCCAGCAGCTTGGCGGGAAGCACAGATACGCAGTATTTT. The full variable domain, rest sourced from reference TRBV5-4 and TRBJ2-3, is ETGVTQSPTHLIKTRGQQVTLRCSSQSGHNTVSWYQQALGQGPQFIFQYYREEENGRGNFPPRFSGLQFPNYSSELNVNALELDDSALYLCASSLAGSTDTQYFGPGTRLTVL.

The genes are TRBV6-5 and TRBJ2-3; 8 positions agree with TRBD1. The CDR3 is made up of 15 amino acids. Unmatched junction bases numbered 9, after V lost 8 bases and J lost 2 bases. Germline V gene sequence: CDR1 MNHEY, CDR2 SVGAGI. Written as DNA, the CDR3 is TGTGCCAGCGGATCACAGGGGGGCTACACAGATACGCAGTATTTT. Amino acids: CASGSQGGYTDTQYF.

CDR3 amino acids: CASSLSGGAKTQYF. The DNA of the CDR3 is TGCGCCAGCAGCCTTAGCGGGGGGGCAAAGACCCAGTACTTC. The V call is TRBV5-1, the J call TRBJ2-5, with 11 bases that match TRBD2. Trimming removed 4 bases from V and 6 bases from J; junction bases left unmatched: 5. This CDR3 spans 14 amino acids. Germline V gene data show CDR1 as SGHRS and CDR2 as YFSETQ.

As DNA, the CDR3 is TGTGCCAGCAGCCAAAGGGACAGGGGTGGGGAGACCCAGTACTTC. Protein product: CASSQRDRGGETQYF. The chain couples TRBV4-2 to TRBJ2-5, with 10 bases aligning to TRBD1. J lost 5 bases, V lost 2 bases, and 5 bases had no gene match. The CDR3 is 15 residues long. Germline CDR1 LGHNA, CDR2 YNFKEQ.

The chain is built from TRBV7-6 and TRBJ1-4; 8 bases are a match to TRBD1. Looked up from germline, CDR1 is SGHVS and CDR2 is FNYEAQ. There are 17 residues in the CDR3. Trimming at V came to 5 bases and at J to 5 bases, leaving 13 bases not matched to a gene. The CDR3 bases are TGTGCCAGCAGCCCCACCACCCTGGGACAGGCCAATGAAAAACTGTTTTTT. Residues: CASSPTTLGQANEKLFF. Full variable domain (missing parts from reference TRBV7-6 and TRBJ1-4): GAGVSQSPRYKVTKRGQDVALRCDPISGHVSLYWYRQALGQGPEFLTYFNYEAQQDKSGLPNDRFSAERPEGSISTLTIQRTEQRDSAMYRCASSPTTLGQANEKLFFGSGTQLSVL.

The rearrangement links TRBV19 to TRBJ2-7, with D unclear. This CDR3 contains 14 residues. Trimming stripped 3 bases from V and 0 bases from J, with 9 bases between. Germline values: CDR1 LNHDA, CDR2 SQIVND (reference sequence). The CDR3 DNA reads TGTGCCAGTAGTATGCGGCGTAGCTCCTACGAGCAGTACTTC. This gives the protein CASSMRRSSYEQYF.

This clone was picked up a small number of times. Within the sample, other DNA sequences also encode this same CDR3. The V gene is TRBV11-2, the J gene TRBJ1-1; D is unclear. V lost 0 bases, J lost 0 bases, and 8 bases lay in between. CDR1 and CDR2 (germline): SGHAT, FQNNGV. The CDR3 has 15 residues. CDR3 protein: CASSLDRGMNTEAFF. The CDR3 nucleotides are TGTGCCAGCAGCTTAGATCGCGGCATGAACACTGAAGCTTTCTTT.

V is TRBV11-2 and J is TRBJ1-4; 7 bases align to TRBD1. The CDR3 sequence is 15 residues long. Germline V lookup: CDR1 SGHAT, CDR2 FQNNGV. The junction had 8 bases not matched to a gene; V was cut back by 3 bases and J by 7 bases. The CDR3, as DNA: TGTGCCAGCAGCTTTGTAAGACAGGGAGGTGAAAAACTGTTTTTT. Amino acid sequence: CASSFVRQGGEKLFF.

J is TRBJ2-7 and V is TRBV7-9; 7 nucleotides line up with TRBD1. This CDR3 is 14 amino acids long. The V gene end was trimmed by 4 bases and the J gene end by 3 bases; junction bases not matched to a gene: 6. Germline CDR1 SEHNR, CDR2 FQNEAQ (reference sequence). The CDR3 region is CASSYPGQIYEQYF. Here the CDR3 DNA reads TGTGCCAGCAGCTACCCGGGACAGATCTACGAGCAGTACTTC. Combining the CDR3 with reference TRBV7-9 and TRBJ2-7 gives the whole variable domain DTGVSQNPRHKITKRGQNVTFRCDPISEHNRLYWYRQTLGQGPEFLTYFQNEAQLEKSRLLSDRFSAERPKGSFSTLEIQRTEQGDSAMYLCASSYPGQIYEQYFGPGTRLTVT.

This clone was detected a few times. V and J are TRBV19 and TRBJ1-1; D is ambiguous. CDR1 is LNHDA, CDR2 SQIVND, per germline (reference sequence). This CDR3 comprises 13 residues. V shed 8 bases and J shed 0 bases, with 10 bases lying between them. The CDR3 DNA reads TGTGCCAGTCGAACATTCATGAACACTGAAGCTTTCTTT. Translating it yields CASRTFMNTEAFF.

This clone was observed once. This sequence joins TRBV5-4 and TRBJ2-7; 7 bases are shared with TRBD1. This CDR3 has 14 amino acids. With V trimmed by 3 bases and J by 4 bases, 7 bases remained unmatched. The V gene's germline CDR1 is SGHNT and CDR2 YYREEE (reference sequence). CDR3 DNA sequence: TGTGCCAGCAGCTCGGGACAGCGGTTATACGAGCAGTACTTC. Its translation: CASSSGQRLYEQYF.

The chain carries TRBV6-5 and TRBJ1-1, with TRBD1 matching over 8 bases. The ends lost 4 bases at V and 6 bases at J; junction bases unmatched: 10. The length of the CDR3 is 15 residues. Per germline, CDR1 MNHEY and CDR2 SVGAGI. CDR3 loop: CASSSGQGLLAEAFF. The CDR3 DNA reads as TGTGCCAGCAGTTCAGGACAGGGTCTTTTAGCTGAAGCTTTCTTT.

The chain is built from TRBV12-3 or TRBV12-4 and TRBJ2-5; 10 bases map to TRBD1. The CDR3 spans 13 residues. V dropped 6 bases and J dropped 5; count of bases not matched to a gene: 3. The DNA for the CDR3 is TGTGCCAGCAGGATGGACAGGGGGGAGACCCAGTACTTC. Translated: CASRMDRGETQYF.

CDR3 amino acids: CASSLASGSYYEQFF. For the CDR3, the DNA is TGCGCCAGCAGCTTAGCTAGCGGGAGTTATTATGAGCAGTTCTTC. V is TRBV5-1 and J is TRBJ2-1; 10 bases fit TRBD2. Germline loops: CDR1 SGHRS, CDR2 YFSETQ. The CDR3 has 15 amino acids. V lost 2 bases, J lost 8 bases, and 7 bases stayed unmatched. Filled out from reference TRBV5-1 and TRBJ2-1, the complete variable domain reads KAGVTQTPRYLIKTRGQQVTLSCSPISGHRSVSWYQQTPGQGLQFLFEYFSETQRNKGNFPGRFSGRQFSNSRSEMNVSTLELGDSALYLCASSLASGSYYEQFFGPGTRLTVL.

Only one count was recorded for this clone. The chain uses TRBV19 and TRBJ2-3; 8 bases align to TRBD1. With V trimmed by 2 bases and J by 8 bases, 12 bases remained unmatched. The germline gives CDR1 LNHDA, CDR2 SQIVND (reference sequence). The CDR3 spans 16 residues. CDR3 in DNA: TGTGCCAGTAGTATAAGTGGGGACAGGTCGAGAGGTACGCAGTATTTT. Its translation is CASSISGDRSRGTQYF.